The 23 T cell receptor beta chains reported below all come from one sample, sequenced in a study of response to subunit inactivated influenza vaccine. TCRdb itself ran the RT-PCR reads through MiXCR, one entry per CDR3 protein. The sample yields 250,000 to 350,000 distinct CDR3 sequences, approximately 21% seen once. The sequencing here drew on PBMCs from blood, taken 21 months after vaccination. The receptors derive from a man aged 50-75 years who received an inactivated influenza vaccine.

The chain is built from TRBV20-1 and TRBJ2-7; no clear D gene. CDR1 is DFQATT, CDR2 SNEGSKA, per germline (reference sequence). The V end lost 3 bases, the J end lost 2 bases, and 20 bases lay between the germline ends. The CDR3 is made up of 16 amino acids. For the CDR3, the DNA is TGCAGTGCTAGTACCCCCTGGAGCGTGGTGACCTACGAGCAGTACTTC. Its translation is CSASTPWSVVTYEQYF.

V usage is TRBV28 and J usage is TRBJ1-4; TRBD1 matches at 8 bases. This CDR3 comprises 14 residues. CDR1 is MDHEN and CDR2 is SYDVKM in the germline V gene. After removal of 4 bases from V and 8 bases from J, the junction contained 6 bases not matched to a gene. The CDR3 here is CASSSWTGWEKLFF. For the CDR3, the DNA is TGTGCCAGCAGTTCCTGGACAGGGTGGGAAAAACTGTTTTTT.

The J gene is TRBJ2-7, the V gene TRBV3-1, with 11 bases that match TRBD2. This CDR3 region has 16 residues. Germline V gives CDR1 LGHDT, CDR2 YNNKEL (reference sequence). V dropped 3 bases and J dropped 0; count of bases not matched to a gene: 4. The CDR3 here is CASSHPSGGSSYEQYF. CDR3 bases: TGTGCCAGCAGCCACCCTAGCGGGGGGAGCTCCTACGAGCAGTACTTC.

The genes are TRBV20-1 and TRBJ2-1; 7 bases fit TRBD1. The CDR3 totals 11 residues. Trimming removed 6 bases from V and 11 bases from J; junction bases left unmatched: 7. The V gene's germline CDR1 is DFQATT and CDR2 SNEGSKA (reference sequence). In nucleotides, the CDR3 is TGCAGTGCCGCAGACAGGGACAAGCAGTTCTTC. This gives the protein CSAADRDKQFF.

V usage is TRBV3-1 and J usage is TRBJ2-1; D is undetermined. CDR1 is LGHDT, CDR2 YNNKEL, per germline (reference sequence). V lost 3 bases, J lost 5 bases, and 5 bases lay in between. The CDR3 extends over 12 amino acids. The CDR3 region is CASSQVDNEQFF. CDR3 sequence (DNA): TGTGCCAGCAGCCAGGTTGACAATGAGCAGTTCTTC.

The chain has TRBV15 and TRBJ2-5; D may be TRBD2 (7 bases). The CDR3 is 16 residues long. Trimming removed 0 bases at V and 9 bases at J, with 20 bases between. Germline V gives CDR1 LNHNV, CDR2 YYDKDF (reference sequence). The CDR3 coding sequence is TGTGCCACCAGCAGAGATCGGGGTCAGGGGAGGGAGGCCCAGTACTTC. Translating gives CATSRDRGQGREAQYF.

This clonotype was counted many times. The V gene is TRBV4-2, the J gene TRBJ1-4; 8 bases match TRBD1. The germline V gene has CDR1 LGHNA and CDR2 YNFKEQ. The J segment lost 6 bases and the V segment lost 0 bases, leaving 0 bases of the junction unmatched. The CDR3 is made up of 14 amino acids. The DNA for the CDR3 is TGTGCCAGCAGCCAAGAACAGGGGGATGAAAAACTGTTTTTT. The encoded protein is CASSQEQGDEKLFF.

This chain links TRBV28 with TRBJ2-6; D unresolved. V lost 2 bases and J lost 2, with 7 bases in between. Looked up from germline, CDR1 is MDHEN and CDR2 is SYDVKM. The CDR3 has 15 residues. The CDR3 reads CASSLVGTGANVLTF. CDR3 bases: TGTGCCAGCAGTTTAGTGGGAACTGGGGCCAACGTCCTGACTTTC. Full variable domain (rest looked up from reference TRBV28 and TRBJ2-6): DVKVTQSSRYLVKRTGEKVFLECVQDMDHENMFWYRQDPGLGLRLIYFSYDVKMKEKGDIPEGYSVSREKKERFSLILESASTNQTSMYLCASSLVGTGANVLTFGAGSRLTVL.

In the case of this clonotype: A much larger clone is a single base away; this may be a read error. The rearrangement links TRBV20-1 to TRBJ1-5; D is unresolved. Germline V gives CDR1 DFQATT, CDR2 SNEGSKA (reference sequence). CDR3 length: 14 amino acids. CDR3 amino acids: CSARPGRVNQAQHF. The DNA of the CDR3 is TGCAGTGCTAGACCCGGGAGGGTCAATCAGGCCCAGCATTTT.

This clonotype was seen a few times. This chain joins TRBV5-1 and TRBJ1-4; a weak D match, TRBD1 (6 bases). The CDR3 loop spans 15 amino acids. V lost 0 bases to trimming and J lost 5 bases, with 11 bases between them. The germline CDR1 and CDR2 sequences are SGHRS and YFSETQ. As DNA, the CDR3 is TGCGCCAGCAGCTTGGGACAGGCAAAAAATGAAAAACTGTTTTTT. Translating gives CASSLGQAKNEKLFF. Based on the CDR3 plus reference TRBV5-1 and TRBJ1-4, the full variable domain is KAGVTQTPRYLIKTRGQQVTLSCSPISGHRSVSWYQQTPGQGLQFLFEYFSETQRNKGNFPGRFSGRQFSNSRSEMNVSTLELGDSALYLCASSLGQAKNEKLFFGSGTQLSVL.

The rearrangement links TRBV6-5 to TRBJ1-3; possibly TRBD1 for D (5 bases). The CDR3 totals 14 residues. Germline CDR1 and CDR2: MNHEY and SVGAGI. The V and J ends lost 0 bases and 2 bases respectively, with 5 bases between them. CDR3 loop: CASSYSGAGNTIYF. CDR3 nucleotides: TGTGCCAGCAGTTACTCGGGGGCTGGAAACACCATATATTTT.

This clonotype has a handful of counts. The rearrangement uses TRBV20-1 and TRBJ2-7; 12 nucleotides line up with TRBD2. Germline lookup yields CDR1 DFQATT and CDR2 SNEGSKA (reference sequence). The CDR3 has 14 amino acids. The junction had 6 bases not matched to a gene; V was cut back by 6 bases and J by 3 bases. Written as DNA, the CDR3 is TGCAGTGCCATACTAGCGGGGGGATTCTACGAGCAGTACTTC. The encoded protein is CSAILAGGFYEQYF.

This clonotype was detected a few times. This chain connects TRBV2 to TRBJ1-5; D remains ambiguous. The CDR3 is 14 residues long. From germline, CDR1 is SNHLY and CDR2 FYNNEI. The ends were cut back, 4 bases at V and 1 base at J, with 8 bases in the middle. Written as DNA, the CDR3 is TGTGCCAGCAGTGCTGGACTAAGCAATCAGCCCCAGCATTTT. Amino acid sequence: CASSAGLSNQPQHF.

The rearrangement links TRBV29-1 to TRBJ2-3; D perhaps matches TRBD2 (5 bases). This CDR3 region has 13 residues. Germline CDR1 and CDR2: SQVTM and ANQGSEA. Deletions cut 7 bases from V and 2 bases from J, with 13 bases between. The CDR3 coding sequence is TGCAGCGACGGAGGTGTCTACACAGATACGCAGTATTTT. This sequence encodes CSDGGVYTDTQYF.

This clonotype was counted between two and nine times. This chain links TRBV20-1 with TRBJ1-3, with 7 bases fitting TRBD1. J was trimmed by 0 bases and V by 2 bases; bases with no gene match: 4. The CDR3 is 15 amino acids. Per the germline V gene, CDR1 is DFQATT and CDR2 is SNEGSKA (reference sequence). Here the CDR3 DNA reads TGCAGTGCTAGATTCACAGGGGACTCTGGAAACACCATATATTTT. It codes for CSARFTGDSGNTIYF.

This rearrangement joins TRBV9 to TRBJ2-1; 7 positions match TRBD2. Germline-derived CDR1 and CDR2 are SGDLS and YYNGEE. The CDR3 is 13 residues long. The ends lost 6 bases at V and 9 bases at J; junction bases unmatched: 9. The CDR3 DNA reads TGTGCCAGCACGTTTGCGGGAGAGGGTGAGCAGTTCTTC. Its protein is CASTFAGEGEQFF. Full variable domain (outside the CDR3, taken from reference TRBV9 and TRBJ2-1): DSGVTQTPKHLITATGQRVTLRCSPRSGDLSVYWYQQSLDQGLQFLIQYYNGEERAKGNILERFSAQQFPDLHSELNLSSLELGDSALYFCASTFAGEGEQFFGPGTRLTVL.

This clonotype was seen a few times. The chain is built from TRBV20-1 and TRBJ1-2; no clear D. The CDR3 is 13 residues long. The V gene lost 0 bases and the J gene lost 2 bases, with 7 bases spanning the gap. CDR1 is DFQATT and CDR2 is SNEGSKA in the germline V gene (reference sequence). CDR3 loop: CSAREGANYGYTF. Written as DNA, the CDR3 is TGCAGTGCTAGAGAGGGAGCCAACTATGGCTACACCTTC.

This chain connects TRBV7-2 to TRBJ2-5; D unresolved. The CDR3 extends over 14 amino acids. Germline CDR1 and CDR2: SGHTA and FQGNSA. The germline V and J ends were trimmed by 8 bases and 5 bases, with 18 bases remaining between them. For the CDR3, the DNA is TGTGCCAGCCAGTCGGGCAGATTGGAGGAGACCCAGTACTTC. Amino acid sequence: CASQSGRLEETQYF.

The sample holds a few counts of this clonotype. This chain joins TRBV9 and TRBJ2-1; TRBD2 agrees at 12 bases. Unmatched junction bases numbered 10, after V lost 4 bases and J lost 8 bases. Germline V lookup: CDR1 SGDLS, CDR2 YYNGEE. This CDR3 has 16 amino acids. This CDR3 reads CASSNALAGGQDEQFF. The DNA for the CDR3 is TGTGCCAGCAGCAACGCACTAGCGGGAGGTCAGGATGAGCAGTTCTTC.

This clonotype was detected a few times. The J gene is TRBJ1-2, the V gene TRBV20-1, with 7 bases matching TRBD1. Trimming took 4 bases from V and 4 from J; bases not matched to a gene: 3. The CDR3 consists of 12 residues. Germline V lookup: CDR1 DFQATT, CDR2 SNEGSKA (reference sequence). Here the CDR3 reads CSATQGLYGYTF. For the CDR3, the DNA is TGCAGTGCTACACAGGGGCTCTATGGCTACACCTTC.

This clonotype was counted only a few times. The gene calls are TRBV12-3 or TRBV12-4 and TRBJ2-7, with D hard to call. Trimming left V 3 bases short and J 2 bases short, with 5 bases between. This CDR3 spans 12 amino acids. This CDR3 is CASSFDAYEQYF. In nucleotides, the CDR3 is TGTGCCAGCAGTTTTGATGCCTACGAGCAGTACTTC.

This chain links TRBV27 with TRBJ2-7, with D perhaps TRBD1 (6 bases). Trimming stripped 3 bases from V and 1 base from J, with 10 bases between. This CDR3 spans 14 amino acids. CDR1 and CDR2 from the germline V gene are MNHEY and SMNVEV (reference sequence). CDR3 loop: CASSFFGTSYEQYF. CDR3 bases: TGTGCCAGCAGTTTCTTCGGGACATCCTACGAGCAGTACTTC.

This clonotype turned up a few times. J is TRBJ1-1 and V is TRBV7-2; D is possibly TRBD1 (5 bases). Germline CDR1 is SGHTA and CDR2 is FQGNSA. There are 13 residues in the CDR3. Trimming shortened V by 1 base and J by 5 bases, and 8 bases separated the two germline ends. CDR3 loop: CASSLGQRTEAFF. CDR3 DNA: TGTGCCAGCAGCTTAGGACAGCGGACTGAAGCTTTCTTT.